This entry lists 15 T cell receptor beta chains sequenced from one sample in a study of blood T cell repertoires in COVID-19. Clones were read by immunoSEQ multiplex PCR, and TCRdb kept only the in-frame ones, dropping some. The repertoire holds around 180,000 clones, with 85% to 90% as singletons. The specimen was peripheral blood. These receptors came from a man aged 70 or older with active or convalescent COVID-19.

This chain joins TRBV2 and TRBJ2-3; D not certain. This CDR3 comprises 13 residues. Germline-derived CDR1 and CDR2 are SNHLY and FYNNEI. V was pared by 4 bases and J by 6 bases, with 11 bases between. CDR3 loop: CASSVGFGDTQYF. CDR3 nucleotides: TGTGCCAGCAGTGTTGGATTCGGGGATACGCAGTATTTT.

V gene TRBV12-3 or TRBV12-4 combines with J gene TRBJ1-1; possibly TRBD1 for D (5 bases). CDR3 size: 13 residues. Trimming stripped 3 bases from V and 7 bases from J, with 12 bases between. In DNA form, the CDR3 reads TGTGCCAGCAGTTTTGGGGCCGTTCGTGAAGCTTTCTTT. Translated: CASSFGAVREAFF.

The chain is built from TRBV6-1 and TRBJ1-4; 7 nucleotides line up with TRBD1. V gave up 2 bases and J gave up 8 bases; unmatched junction bases: 5. The germline gives CDR1 MNHNS, CDR2 SASEGT. This CDR3 spans 14 amino acids. For the CDR3, the DNA is TGTGCCAGCAGTGAACGAGGGGGCGTCGAAAAACTGTTTTTT. Residues: CASSERGGVEKLFF.

This chain uses TRBV29-1 with TRBJ1-1; D is unresolved. This CDR3 comprises 14 residues. Per the germline V gene, CDR1 is SQVTM and CDR2 is ANQGSEA. V was pared by 6 bases and J by 1 base, with 15 bases between. The CDR3 sequence: CSVQTDTQNTEAFF. In DNA form, the CDR3 reads TGCAGCGTACAAACTGACACCCAGAACACTGAAGCTTTCTTT.

The chain employs TRBV4-3 and TRBJ1-1; D is perhaps TRBD1 (5 bases). Germline V lookup: CDR1 LGHNA, CDR2 YSLEER. Trimming took off 4 bases at V and 7 bases at J, with 10 bases between the two ends. The CDR3 extends over 12 amino acids. The CDR3 spells CASSPTGDEAFF. As DNA, the CDR3 is TGCGCCAGCAGCCCGACGGGGGATGAAGCTTTCTTT.

The chain has TRBV7-2 and TRBJ1-5; 7 nucleotides align to TRBD1. The CDR3 length is 15 residues. CDR1 is SGHTA and CDR2 is FQGNSA in the germline V gene. The V segment lost 4 bases and the J segment 0 bases; nucleotides outside the gene matches: 3. The CDR3 is CASSWGQFSNQPQHF. In nucleotides, the CDR3 is TGTGCCAGCAGCTGGGGACAGTTTAGCAATCAGCCCCAGCATTTT.

The chain employs TRBV11-2 and TRBJ2-3; 9 nucleotides line up with TRBD2. With 7 bases clipped from V and 1 base from J, the junction kept 9 bases outside the gene matches. The germline V gene has CDR1 SGHAT and CDR2 FQNNGV. The CDR3 is made up of 16 amino acids. Here the CDR3 DNA reads TGTGCCAGCAAATCCCAGCGGGGGGCGGGCACAGATACGCAGTATTTT. This encodes CASKSQRGAGTDTQYF. Variable domain in full (rest from reference TRBV11-2 and TRBJ2-3): EAGVAQSPRYKIIEKRQSVAFWCNPISGHATLYWYQQILGQGPKLLIQFQNNGVVDDSQLPKDRFSAERLKGVDSTLKIQPAKLEDSAVYLCASKSQRGAGTDTQYFGPGTRLTVL.

This clone appeared a single time. V usage is TRBV7-2 and J usage is TRBJ1-1; TRBD1 matches at 7 bases. Germline CDR1 SGHTA, CDR2 FQGNSA. V dropped 5 bases and J dropped 0; count of bases not matched to a gene: 12. The CDR3 has 17 residues. CDR3 sequence (DNA): TGTGCCAGCAGCCCAAGTAGGGGGCATTCGGTGAACACTGAAGCTTTCTTT. Translation: CASSPSRGHSVNTEAFF.

The chain has TRBV29-1 and TRBJ1-1, with D possibly TRBD1 on 6 matching bases. CDR1 is SQVTM and CDR2 is ANQGSEA in the germline V gene. This CDR3 region has 18 residues. The V end lost 0 bases, the J end lost 3 bases, and 23 bases lay between the germline ends. CDR3 nucleotides: TGCAGCGTTGAAGAGGAAGGACAGACGCTTCCGCCCGACACTGAAGCTTTCTTT. Protein product: CSVEEEGQTLPPDTEAFF.

The genes are TRBV18 and TRBJ1-4; a weak D match, TRBD1 (6 bases). V shed 4 bases and J shed 4 bases, with 10 bases lying between them. The CDR3 runs 14 residues. Germline lookup yields CDR1 KGHSH and CDR2 LQKENI. CDR3 residues: CASSQTGNNEKLFF. The CDR3 region has the DNA TGTGCCAGCTCACAAACAGGGAATAATGAAAAACTGTTTTTT.

The chain uses TRBV15 and TRBJ1-2; perhaps TRBD1 as D (5 bases). The CDR3 spans 12 residues. V shed 0 bases and J shed 9 bases, with 8 bases lying between them. Germline CDR1 is LNHNV and CDR2 is YYDKDF (reference sequence). As DNA, the CDR3 is TGTGCCACCAGCAGAGAGGGGCACCGCTACACCTTC. Amino acid sequence: CATSREGHRYTF.

The V call is TRBV6-5, the J call TRBJ2-1, with D unclear. Trimming left V 2 bases short and J 6 bases short, with 8 bases between. Germline V lookup: CDR1 MNHEY, CDR2 SVGAGI. The CDR3 covers 13 residues. CDR3 bases: TGTGCCAGCAGTTACGACCGGAGCAATGAGCAGTTCTTC. As protein: CASSYDRSNEQFF.

This chain joins TRBV3-1 (or the pseudogene TRBV3-2) and TRBJ2-5; D is unresolved. CDR1 is LGHDT and CDR2 is YNNKEL in the germline V gene (reference sequence). V was clipped by 3 bases and J by 0 bases, with 17 bases between them. CDR3 length equals 17 residues. CDR3 coding DNA: TGTGCCAGCAGCCAGTTACTCAATGCCGCGTACCAAGAGACCCAGTACTTC. Amino acid sequence: CASSQLLNAAYQETQYF.

This clone was picked up many times. This sequence joins TRBV27 and TRBJ2-7; D gene ambiguous. V dropped 2 bases and J dropped 0 bases, with 8 bases sitting between them. The CDR3 is made up of 14 amino acids. Germline CDR1 and CDR2: MNHEY and SMNVEV (reference sequence). CDR3 sequence: CASSLGRISYEQYF. The CDR3 coding sequence is TGTGCCAGCAGTTTAGGGCGTATCTCCTACGAGCAGTACTTC.

The chain recombines TRBV7-7 with TRBJ1-4; TRBD1 matches 8 bases. In germline, CDR1 is SSHAT, CDR2 FNYEAQ (reference sequence). The V segment lost 5 bases and the J segment 6 bases; nucleotides outside the gene matches: 8. The CDR3 covers 15 residues. The CDR3 coding sequence is TGTGCCAGCAGCCCAAGACAGGGGACAGATGAAAAACTGTTTTTT. Its translation is CASSPRQGTDEKLFF.